The present T cell receptor (beta chain) was sequenced within a study of T-cell reconstitution after alpha-beta-depleted transplantation in children (dated by TCRdb to about 2016). About the investigation overall: T-cell immune reconstitution after TCRalphabeta/CD19-depleted allogeneic hematopoietic cell transplantation in children was quantitatively tracked in the study by means of TCR repertoire profiling.

The library was prepared using PCR. For sequencing, an Illumina HiSeq 2500 was employed. To normalize quantification of the TCRbeta repertoire, the TCR libraries were built with molecular barcoding that relied on unique molecular identifiers. In-frame beta chains were kept once TCRdb had trimmed the public reads at Q25 with fastp and called clones with MiXCR. Rows merge per CDR3 protein into single entries with the most common DNA and genes. The sample table records approximately 590,000 distinct CDR3 sequences; 8% to 11% of these occur just once. The top ten clonotypes cover less than 5% of the sample. The germline V gene (reference sequence) gives CDR1 as DFQATT and CDR2 as SNEGSKA. V is pared back by 5 bases and J by 5 bases, with 15 bases lying between the germline termini. Measured from the cysteine to the phenylalanine, the CDR3 is 13 residues long. CDR3 DNA only is kept here, 39 bases in frame from base 1.

As to this clonotype: Its antigen target is currently unknown. Base-call qualities are not available, and no considerably larger clone is one nucleotide away.

The receptor's source is a human donor who donated a stem cell graft to a child with acute myeloid leukemia. The V and J genes are TRBV20-1 and TRBJ1-1, and perhaps TRBD1 as D gene, on 6 matching bases. The sequencing here drew on PBMCs from the stem cell graft donor, taken from the stem cell graft. The sequence in DNA is TGCAGTGCTCCGGACAGAGGGGAGACTGAAGCTTTCTTT. Its protein product is CSAPDRGETEAFF.